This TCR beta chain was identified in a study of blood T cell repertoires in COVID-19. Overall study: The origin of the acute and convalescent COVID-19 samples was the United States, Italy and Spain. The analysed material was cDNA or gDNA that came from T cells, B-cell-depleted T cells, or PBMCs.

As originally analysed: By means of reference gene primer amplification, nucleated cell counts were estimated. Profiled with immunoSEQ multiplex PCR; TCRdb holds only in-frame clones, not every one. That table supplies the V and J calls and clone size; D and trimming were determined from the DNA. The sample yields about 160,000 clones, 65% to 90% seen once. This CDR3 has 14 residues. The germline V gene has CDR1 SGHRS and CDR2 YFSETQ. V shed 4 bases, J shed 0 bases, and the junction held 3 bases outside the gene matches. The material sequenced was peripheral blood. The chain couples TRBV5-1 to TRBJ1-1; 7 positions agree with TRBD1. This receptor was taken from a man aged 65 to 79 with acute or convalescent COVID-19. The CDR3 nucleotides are TGCGCCAGCAGCCCCGGGACAGTGAACACTGAAGCTTTCTTT. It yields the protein CASSPGTVNTEAFF.